The rows below give T cell receptor beta chains drawn from one sample of a study of blood T cells in healthy people across ages. TCRdb re-analysed the 5' RACE reads in MiXCR, keeping a single row per CDR3 protein. The sample lists about 1.8 million distinct CDR3 sequences; around 48% were seen once. The sample taken for sequencing was blood. Receptor source: a woman aged 40 to 49 in good health. CDR3s include the opening cysteine and the closing phenylalanine or tryptophan. A D gene is named only where the DNA matches it firmly. A row's size may be missing; if present it is once, few, many or a size class.

>-|-|TRBV6-5|TRBJ2-5
TGTGCCAGCGCCCGGGCAGGGGGGTTGGAGACCCAGTACTTC
CASARAGGLETQYF
>-|-|TRBV7-6|TRBJ2-3
TGTGCCAGCAGCTCCAGACTAAGCACAGATACGCAGTATTTT
CASSSRLSTDTQYF
>-|-|TRBV9|TRBJ2-3
TGTGCCAGCCGCGTAGGGAACAGGGCAGATACGCAGTATTTT
CASRVGNRADTQYF
>few|-|TRBV20-1|TRBJ2-1
TGCAGTGCTAACGGGGGCTCCAATGAGCAGTTCTTC
CSANGGSNEQFF
>few|-|TRBV3-1|TRBJ1-5
TGTGCCAGCAGCCGGTTAGCCAATCAGCCCCAGCATTTT
CASSRLANQPQHF
>-|TRBD2|TRBV2|TRBJ2-1
TGTGCCAGCAGTGACCCTCGACTAGCGATCGGCGATGAGCAGTTCTTC
CASSDPRLAIGDEQFF
>-|-|TRBV29-1|TRBJ2-7
TGCAGCGTCGCACAAGTGGACGAGCAGTACTTC
CSVAQVDEQYF
>-|-|TRBV28|TRBJ1-2
TGTGCCAGCAGTTGGAGGAGGCCCTACGATGGCTACACCTTC
CASSWRRPYDGYTF
>-|TRBD1|TRBV2|TRBJ2-7
TGTGCCAGCAGGTCCTATCCCGGGACAGGGATTGTTGAGCAGTACTTC
CASRSYPGTGIVEQYF
>-|-|TRBV4-3|TRBJ2-1
TGCGCCAGCAGCCATACTCCACTCCGGGCCCTAAATAATGAGCAGTTCTTC
CASSHTPLRALNNEQFF
>-|-|TRBV11-2|TRBJ1-4
TGTGCCAGCAGCCCCGTGGACCAGGGTGTTGAAAAACTGTTTTTT
CASSPVDQGVEKLFF
>-|-|TRBV7-2|TRBJ2-2
TGTGCCAGCAGCTTATCCAGGAACACCGGGGAGCTGTTTTTT
CASSLSRNTGELFF
>few|TRBD2|TRBV20-1|TRBJ2-7
TGCAGTGCTAGTTACCCGGGGGGGCCCGGAAGAAACGAGCAGTACTTC
CSASYPGGPGRNEQYF
>-|TRBD1|TRBV5-1|TRBJ2-4
TGCGCCAGCAGCTTAGACGGCAGGGGGCTCGGAAGGCAGTACTTC
CASSLDGRGLGRQYF
>few|-|TRBV15|TRBJ1-2
TGTGCCACCAGCGGACCTAGGACAAGCAACTATGGCTACACCTTC
CATSGPRTSNYGYTF
>many|-|TRBV20-1|TRBJ2-5
TGCAGTGCTAGCGGGTCAGAGACCCAGTACTTC
CSASGSETQYF
>-|TRBD2|TRBV9|TRBJ2-1
TGTGCCAGCAGCGTAGGCGGACTAGCGGGGAGAGGATGGTCCTACAATGAGCAGTTCTTC
CASSVGGLAGRGWSYNEQFF
>-|TRBD1|TRBV5-1|TRBJ2-5
TGCGCCAGCAGCGTGTACAGGGGCTCGGAGACCCAGTACTTC
CASSVYRGSETQYF
>-|-|TRBV5-6|TRBJ2-3
TGTGCCAGCAGCTTGATGGATCTCTTACGAGATACGCAGTATTTT
CASSLMDLLRDTQYF
>-|-|TRBV4-3|TRBJ2-1
TGCGCCAGCAGCCACTGGGGAGACAATGAGCAGTTCTTC
CASSHWGDNEQFF
>-|-|TRBV5-1|TRBJ2-5
TGCGCCAGCAGCTTGGATCGGACTATCCTCGTAGAGCAGTACTTC
CASSLDRTILVEQYF
>-|-|TRBV6-6|TRBJ1-1
TGTGCCAGCAGTTACTCCCAGGGGCGGGCGAACACTGAAGCTTTCTTT
CASSYSQGRANTEAFF
>-|-|TRBV27|TRBJ1-2
TGTGCCAGCACCATCCGGCAGGGATCCTATGGCTACACCTTC
CASTIRQGSYGYTF
>-|-|TRBV6-2/TRBV6-3|TRBJ2-7
TGTGCCAGCAGTTATAGCTTGGCCTACGAGCAGTACTTC
CASSYSLAYEQYF
>-|-|TRBV2|TRBJ1-2
TGTGCCAGCAGTGACGTTGGACGGGAAAGTAACGTCTGGGGCTACACCTTC
CASSDVGRESNVWGYTF
>-|TRBD1|TRBV6-6|TRBJ2-1
TGTGCCAGCAGTTACTCCGGGACAGGGGACCAAGAGACCCAGTTCTTC
CASSYSGTGDQETQFF
>-|TRBD2|TRBV6-2/TRBV6-3|TRBJ2-5
TGTGCCAGCAGTTACTCGAAGCTAGCGGGGGGGCCGGAGACCCAGTACTTC
CASSYSKLAGGPETQYF
>-|TRBD1|TRBV4-3|TRBJ1-1
TGCGCCAGCAGCCAAGTTGCCAGGGGGACCACTGAAGCTTTCTTT
CASSQVARGTTEAFF
>-|-|TRBV4-3|TRBJ2-7
TGCGCCAGCAGCCAAGATGGGGGGACGATCACCTACGAGCAGTACTTC
CASSQDGGTITYEQYF
>-|-|TRBV7-7|TRBJ2-6
TGTGCTAGCAGCAGATTTACTTCGTCTGGGGCCAACGTCCTGACTTTC
CASSRFTSSGANVLTF
>-|-|TRBV20-1|TRBJ1-2
TGCAGTGCTAGCGACCGCCATGGCTACACCTTC
CSASDRHGYTF
>once|TRBD2|TRBV7-2|TRBJ2-1
TGTGCCAGCAGCTTTAGCGGGGGAACCTACCATGAGCAGTTCTTC
CASSFSGGTYHEQFF
>-|TRBD1|TRBV28|TRBJ2-3
TGTGCCAGCAGTTTCCAAGGACAGGGGGTTGCAGATACGCAGTATTTT
CASSFQGQGVADTQYF
>few|TRBD1|TRBV2|TRBJ2-5
TGTGCCAGCATGTCGGGACAGGGAGGGACCCAGTACTTC
CASMSGQGGTQYF
>few|-|TRBV28|TRBJ2-5
TGTGCCAGCAGTTTTGGGGATAAAGAGACCCAGTACTTC
CASSFGDKETQYF
>once|-|TRBV7-3|TRBJ2-6
TGTGCCAGCAGCTTAAGGGCAGGGACCGGGGCCAACGTCCTGACTTTC
CASSLRAGTGANVLTF
>-|-|TRBV29-1|TRBJ1-4
TGCAGCGGGCCCAGGTGTGAAAAACTGTTTTTT
CSGPRCEKLFF
>-|-|TRBV6-5|TRBJ2-1
TGTGCCAGCCGCATGGATGAGCAGTTCTTC
CASRMDEQFF
>few|TRBD2|TRBV27|TRBJ2-1
TGTGCCAGCAGTCCCGTGGGGTTAGCGGGGGCCATTTACAATGAGCAGTTCTTC
CASSPVGLAGAIYNEQFF
>-|-|TRBV27|TRBJ2-7
TGTGCCACCCGAAGGGGGGGTCAGACCTCCTACGAGCAGTACTTC
CATRRGGQTSYEQYF
>few|-|TRBV6-6|TRBJ2-5
TGTGCCAGCAGTTCCCCGGGTCCTGGAACGGAGACCCAGTACTTC
CASSSPGPGTETQYF
>-|-|TRBV7-9|TRBJ2-7
TGTGCCAGCAGCTTCCTCGGACAGCCATCCTACGAGCAGTACTTC
CASSFLGQPSYEQYF
>-|TRBD1|TRBV7-2|TRBJ2-6
TGTGCCAGCAGCTTGAGACAGGGGGCCGGGGCCAACGTCCTGACTTTC
CASSLRQGAGANVLTF
>-|-|TRBV6-2/TRBV6-3|TRBJ1-5
TGTGCCAGCAGTTATCAGGTTCCGGGGGGAATCGACCAGCCCCAGCATTTT
CASSYQVPGGIDQPQHF
>-|TRBD2|TRBV5-1|TRBJ2-1
TGCGCCAGCAGCCGGGGGTCGGGGGGGGACAATGAGCAGTTCTTC
CASSRGSGGDNEQFF
>-|TRBD2|TRBV9|TRBJ2-3
TGTGCCAGCAGCGTAGAAGCGGGGACGCAGTATTTT
CASSVEAGTQYF
>-|TRBD1|TRBV5-1|TRBJ1-2
TGCGCCAGCAGCGGGGACAGTAGCGGCTACACCTTC
CASSGDSSGYTF
>-|-|TRBV5-1|TRBJ1-1
TGCGCCAGCAACCCGGTGGGGGCCAACACTGAAGCTTTCTTT
CASNPVGANTEAFF
>-|TRBD1|TRBV2|TRBJ2-3
TGTGCCAGCAGTTTTGGGACAGGGGGAGTGACAGATACGCAGTATTTT
CASSFGTGGVTDTQYF
>-|-|TRBV4-3|TRBJ1-1
TGCGCCAGCAGCCCAGGAAAGACAGGCCCGAACACTGAAGCTTTCTTT
CASSPGKTGPNTEAFF
>-|-|TRBV18|TRBJ2-3
TGTGCCAGCTCACCACGGGTGGACTACTCCACAGATACGCAGTATTTT
CASSPRVDYSTDTQYF
>-|TRBD2|TRBV28|TRBJ2-7
TGTGCCAGCAGTTGTATAGCGGGGGGCTTAAGCGAGCAGTACTTC
CASSCIAGGLSEQYF
>-|-|TRBV7-7|TRBJ2-1
TGTGCTAGCAGCTTAGCCGCTGGCGGGGCCAATGAGCAGTTCTTC
CASSLAAGGANEQFF
>few|TRBD2|TRBV4-1|TRBJ2-3
TGCGCCAGCAGCATACAGCGGGGTGTTACAGATACGCAGTATTTT
CASSIQRGVTDTQYF